This is a list of T cell receptor beta chains from one sample in a study of healthy donors' naive CD4 and CD8 T cells. TCRdb independently ran MiXCR on the reads; one entry per CDR3 protein. The sample lists roughly 200,000 distinct CDR3 sequences, around 70% occurring once. Material for sequencing was naive CD4+ and CD8+ T cells sorted from blood, pooled from several donors. The receptors derive from a pool of human donors in good health; the sample pools cells from several healthy donors. The CDR3 runs from the conserved cysteine through the conserved F or W. The D gene is left open where the match is weak. Size is omitted from some rows. Given values are once, few, many or a class for expanded clones.

>TRBJ2-1|14|-|TRBD2|TRBV29-1
TGCAGCGTCCCAAGGAGACTAGCGGGGGTTGAGCAGTTCTTC
CSVPRRLAGVEQFF
>TRBJ2-7|13|few|-|TRBV19
TGTGCCAGCAGTCCCGGGCGGAATTACGAGCAGTACTTC
CASSPGRNYEQYF
>TRBJ1-4|14|-|-|TRBV15
TGTGCCACCAGCGGCCCTCGGGATGGTGAAAAACTGTTTTTT
CATSGPRDGEKLFF
>TRBJ1-1|12|-|-|TRBV12-5
TGTGCCAGCAGTAACGCGGGACCTGAAGCTTTCTTT
CASSNAGPEAFF
>TRBJ2-5|14|-|-|TRBV27
TGTGCCAGCAGTTTAAGGGGGCGGGAGGAGACCCAGTACTTC
CASSLRGREETQYF
>TRBJ2-1|12|-|-|TRBV12-3/TRBV12-4
TGTGCCAGCAGTTTTTGGGGCAATGAGCAGTTCTTC
CASSFWGNEQFF
>TRBJ2-7|13|-|TRBD2|TRBV10-3
TGTGCCATGAAGCGGGGCTCGGCCTACGAGCAGTACTTC
CAMKRGSAYEQYF
>TRBJ1-6|13|-|-|TRBV30
TGTGCCTGGATCCACACAGGGAATTCACCCCTCCACTTT
CAWIHTGNSPLHF
>TRBJ2-6|16|few|-|TRBV27
TGTGCCAGCAGTCTTGGGCCGCCACCTGGGGCCAACGTCCTGACTTTC
CASSLGPPPGANVLTF
>TRBJ2-1|11|-|-|TRBV29-1
TGCAGCGCTGGGAATTACAATGAGCAGTTCTTC
CSAGNYNEQFF
>TRBJ1-2|14|-|TRBD1|TRBV29-1
TGCAGCGTTATTACCGGGACAGGGGAAGACGGCTACACCTTC
CSVITGTGEDGYTF
>TRBJ2-7|14|-|-|TRBV5-4
TGTGCCAGCAGCTTCGACGGGAGCTCCTACGAGCAGTACTTC
CASSFDGSSYEQYF
>TRBJ1-1|14|few|TRBD1|TRBV6-1
TGTGCCAGCACCTCCGGGGACAGGATGGGTGAAGCTTTCTTT
CASTSGDRMGEAFF
>TRBJ1-2|13|-|TRBD1|TRBV27
TGTGCCAGCAGTCCCACAGGGGTAGTAGGCTACACCTTC
CASSPTGVVGYTF
>TRBJ1-3|15|-|-|TRBV27
TGTGCCAGCAGTTTAAGTCGCACTTCTGGAAACACCATATATTTT
CASSLSRTSGNTIYF
>TRBJ2-1|14|once|TRBD2|TRBV6-2/TRBV6-3
TGTGCCAGCAGTCTAGCGGGACGGTACAATGAGCAGTTCTTC
CASSLAGRYNEQFF
>TRBJ2-7|12|once|-|TRBV29-1
TGCAGCGTTGAAACTGGGTCCTACGAGCAGTACTTC
CSVETGSYEQYF
>TRBJ1-1|11|few|-|TRBV30
TGTGCTCGGAGTGGACCGGGGAGAGCTTTCTTT
CARSGPGRAFF
>TRBJ2-6|16|-|-|TRBV6-5
TGTGCCAGCAGTTTCAGGGGGAGGGCTGGGGCCAACGTCCTGACTTTC
CASSFRGRAGANVLTF
>TRBJ1-1|13|-|-|TRBV29-1
TGCAGCGTGTGTTGGGAAGGGGACGCTGAAGCTTTCTTT
CSVCWEGDAEAFF
>TRBJ1-5|15|many|-|TRBV27
TGTGCCAGCAGTTCCCCCCAGTATAGCAATCAGCCCCAGCATTTT
CASSSPQYSNQPQHF
>TRBJ2-3|14|-|TRBD1|TRBV7-9
TGTGCCAGCAGAAACAAGGGGGCGTCGGATACGCAGTATTTT
CASRNKGASDTQYF
>TRBJ2-1|13|-|-|TRBV14
TGTGCCAGCAGCCAAGACCCAGTTCGGGAGCAGTTCTTC
CASSQDPVREQFF
>TRBJ2-3|15|-|TRBD2|TRBV3-1
TGTGCCAGCAGCCCCGGGACTAGCGGGAGGGGTACGCAGTATTTT
CASSPGTSGRGTQYF
>TRBJ1-2|15|-|-|TRBV6-5
TGTGCCAGCAGTCTTACCCCGACAGGCAGCTATGGCTACACCTTC
CASSLTPTGSYGYTF
>TRBJ2-3|14|-|-|TRBV29-1
TGCAGCGTTGTGGGTCCTCAAGTCACAGATACGCAGTATTTT
CSVVGPQVTDTQYF
>TRBJ1-1|14|-|-|TRBV6-5
TGTGCCAGCAGTTACGGGGTACTGAGCACTGAAGCTTTCTTT
CASSYGVLSTEAFF
>TRBJ2-1|16|-|-|TRBV29-1
TGCAGCGTTGAATTGGCAGGGGCTGGGGCCTACAATGAGCAGTTCTTC
CSVELAGAGAYNEQFF
>TRBJ2-1|15|-|-|TRBV19
TGTGCCAGTAGTGTCACAGGGCTCCCGTACAATGAGCAGTTCTTC
CASSVTGLPYNEQFF
>TRBJ1-3|14|-|-|TRBV29-1
TGCAGCGTTGAAAGGTCAGGGGAGGGAAACACCATATATTTT
CSVERSGEGNTIYF
>TRBJ2-7|17|-|TRBD2|TRBV6-5
TGTGCCAGCAGTTACGGGCTGGGACTAGCGGGAGCCTACGAGCAGTACTTC
CASSYGLGLAGAYEQYF
>TRBJ2-7|16|-|-|TRBV7-8
TGTGCCAGCAGCTTAAGCACTAGTGTCAGGGTTGGAGAGCAGTACTTC
CASSLSTSVRVGEQYF
>TRBJ2-6|19|-|TRBD1|TRBV27
TGTGCCAGCAGGCCCGAAGGGACAGGGATGTTCTCTGGGGCCAACGTCCTGACTTTC
CASRPEGTGMFSGANVLTF
>TRBJ1-6|13|-|-|TRBV7-8
TGTGCCAGCAGCTTAGCGGGAAATTCACCCCTCCACTTT
CASSLAGNSPLHF
>TRBJ1-1|14|-|-|TRBV18
TGTGCCAGCTCCCCGCAGGAGGAGAACACTGAAGCTTTCTTT
CASSPQEENTEAFF
>TRBJ2-5|13|-|-|TRBV6-6
TGTGCCAGCAGTTACTTCGATGGAGAGACCCAGTACTTC
CASSYFDGETQYF
>TRBJ2-7|15|-|TRBD1|TRBV5-6
TGTGCCAGCAGCCCGAGGGACAGGATAACCTACGAGCAGTACTTC
CASSPRDRITYEQYF
>TRBJ2-3|18|once|-|TRBV6-5
TGTGCCAGCAGTTACTCGTATCCGGCAGGGGGGAGCACAGATACGCAGTATTTT
CASSYSYPAGGSTDTQYF
>TRBJ1-2|14|-|-|TRBV19
TGTGCCAGTACCTTCTGGTCGGCAGGGAATGGCTACACCTTC
CASTFWSAGNGYTF
>TRBJ2-1|16|-|TRBD1|TRBV5-5
TGTGCCAGCAGCATTTCCGGGACAGGTTCTTACAATGAGCAGTTCTTC
CASSISGTGSYNEQFF
>TRBJ1-5|16|-|-|TRBV7-2
TGTGCCAGCAGCTTAGATGGAGGCGGTAGCAATCAGCCCCAGCATTTT
CASSLDGGGSNQPQHF
>TRBJ2-5|13|few|-|TRBV5-5
TGTGCCAGCAGCCAATGGATCCAAGAGACCCAGTACTTC
CASSQWIQETQYF
>TRBJ1-4|14|-|TRBD1|TRBV6-5
TGTGCCAGCAGTTACCGTGGACAGGGGGAAAAACTGTTTTTT
CASSYRGQGEKLFF
>TRBJ2-5|17|-|-|TRBV18
TGTGCCAGCTCAACCGGACGGAGGGGAGCTAGTAGGGAGACCCAGTACTTC
CASSTGRRGASRETQYF